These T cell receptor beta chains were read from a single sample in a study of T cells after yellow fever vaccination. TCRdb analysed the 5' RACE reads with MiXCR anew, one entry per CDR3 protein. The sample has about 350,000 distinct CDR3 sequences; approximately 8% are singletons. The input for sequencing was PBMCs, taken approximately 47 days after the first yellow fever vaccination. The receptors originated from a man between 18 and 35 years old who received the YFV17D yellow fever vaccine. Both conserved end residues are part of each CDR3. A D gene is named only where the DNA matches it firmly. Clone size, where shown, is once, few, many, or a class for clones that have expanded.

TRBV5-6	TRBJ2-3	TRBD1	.	CASSLPHDRADTQYF	TGTGCCAGCAGCTTGCCCCACGACAGGGCAGATACGCAGTATTTT
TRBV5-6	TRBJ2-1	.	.	CASSRGGDRDEQFF	TGTGCCAGCAGTAGAGGGGGGGATCGGGATGAGCAGTTCTTC
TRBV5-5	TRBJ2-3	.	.	CASLGATGTQYF	TGTGCCAGCCTAGGGGCGACGGGTACGCAGTATTTT
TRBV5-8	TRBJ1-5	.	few	CASSSGLGNQPQHF	TGTGCCAGCAGCTCGGGCCTAGGGAATCAGCCCCAGCATTTT
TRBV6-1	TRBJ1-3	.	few	CASRGDTSGNTIYF	TGTGCCAGCAGGGGGGACACCTCTGGAAACACCATATATTTT
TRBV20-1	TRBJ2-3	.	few	CSAARDFVTDTQYF	TGCAGTGCAGCCAGGGACTTTGTCACAGATACGCAGTATTTT
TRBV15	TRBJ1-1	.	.	CATSSAGPGENTEAFF	TGTGCCACCAGCAGTGCAGGGCCCGGAGAGAACACTGAAGCTTTCTTT
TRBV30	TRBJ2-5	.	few	CAWSQALWQETQYF	TGTGCCTGGTCGCAGGCCTTGTGGCAAGAGACCCAGTACTTC
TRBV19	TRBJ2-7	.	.	CASSPGIAEQYF	TGTGCCAGTAGTCCAGGGATTGCCGAGCAGTACTTC
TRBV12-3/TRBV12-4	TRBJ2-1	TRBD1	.	CASSFRGRNNEQFF	TGTGCCAGCAGTTTCAGGGGGCGCAACAATGAGCAGTTCTTC
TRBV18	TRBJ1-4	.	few	CASSNDRITNEKLFF	TGTGCCAGCTCGAACGACAGAATAACTAATGAAAAACTGTTTTTT
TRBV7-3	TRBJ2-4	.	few	CASSLSGFSDIQYF	TGTGCCAGCAGCTTATCGGGGTTTTCGGACATTCAGTACTTC
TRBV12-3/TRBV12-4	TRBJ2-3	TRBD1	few	CASRGTGVTDTQYF	TGTGCCAGCAGGGGGACAGGAGTCACAGATACGCAGTATTTT
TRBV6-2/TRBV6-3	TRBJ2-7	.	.	CASSYASLGEQYF	TGTGCCAGCAGTTACGCGTCCCTGGGAGAGCAGTACTTC
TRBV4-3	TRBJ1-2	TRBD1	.	CASSHRDRGRRIYGYTF	TGCGCCAGCAGCCACCGGGACAGGGGGCGCCGAATCTATGGCTACACCTTC
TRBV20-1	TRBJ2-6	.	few	CSAAGQFSGANVLTF	TGCAGTGCTGCGGGACAGTTCTCTGGGGCCAACGTCCTGACTTTC
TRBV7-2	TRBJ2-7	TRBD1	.	CASSSAPRDRAFEQYF	TGTGCCAGCAGCTCGGCACCCCGGGACAGGGCATTCGAGCAGTACTTC
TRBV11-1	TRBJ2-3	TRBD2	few	CASSKGLAGGTTRDTQYF	TGTGCCAGCAGCAAGGGACTAGCGGGGGGTACGACCCGAGATACGCAGTATTTT
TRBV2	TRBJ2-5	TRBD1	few	CASSQGGIGRQETQYF	TGTGCCAGCAGCCAAGGGGGCATAGGGCGGCAAGAGACCCAGTACTTC
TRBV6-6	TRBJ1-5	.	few	CASHRDFNQPQHF	TGTGCCAGTCATCGGGACTTCAATCAGCCCCAGCATTTT
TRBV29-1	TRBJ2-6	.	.	CSVSKGNSGANVLTF	TGCAGCGTTTCCAAGGGTAACTCTGGGGCCAACGTCCTGACTTTC
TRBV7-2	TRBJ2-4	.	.	CANPRGPGGDIQYF	TGTGCCAACCCAAGGGGGCCAGGGGGGGACATTCAGTACTTC
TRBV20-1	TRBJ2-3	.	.	CSARGSRKQYF	TGCAGTGCTAGAGGTTCGAGGAAGCAGTATTTT
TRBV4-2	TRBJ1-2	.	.	CASSQDQGYGYTF	TGTGCCAGCAGCCAAGACCAAGGCTATGGCTACACCTTC
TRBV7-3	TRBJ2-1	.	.	CASSLVGRGYNEQFF	TGTGCCAGCAGCTTAGTGGGACGGGGATACAATGAGCAGTTCTTC
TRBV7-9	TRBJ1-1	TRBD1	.	CASSFGTGGFTEAFF	TGTGCCAGCAGCTTCGGGACAGGGGGTTTCACTGAAGCTTTCTTT
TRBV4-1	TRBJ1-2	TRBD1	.	CASSLTGGAWNGYTF	TGCGCCAGCAGCCTTACAGGGGGCGCTTGGAATGGCTACACCTTC
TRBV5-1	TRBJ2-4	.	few	CASSNTGNGAKNIQYF	TGCGCCAGCAGCAACACAGGGAACGGGGCCAAAAACATTCAGTACTTC
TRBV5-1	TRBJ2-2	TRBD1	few	CASSSLRQGRLTGELFF	TGCGCCAGCAGCTCACTACGACAGGGTAGACTCACCGGGGAGCTGTTTTTT
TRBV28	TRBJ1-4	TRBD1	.	CASSSEGTGLEKLFF	TGTGCCAGCAGCTCGGAAGGGACAGGGCTAGAAAAACTGTTTTTT
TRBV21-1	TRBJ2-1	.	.	CASTWGQGAGGLGDNEQFF	.
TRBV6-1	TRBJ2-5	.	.	CASLQRGSETQYF	TGTGCCAGCCTTCAACGGGGCTCAGAGACCCAGTACTTC
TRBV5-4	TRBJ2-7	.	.	CASSLSWGEQYF	TGTGCCAGCAGCTTAAGTTGGGGGGAGCAGTACTTC
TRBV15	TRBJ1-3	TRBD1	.	CATSRVGRGPGNTIYF	TGTGCCACCAGCAGAGTGGGCAGGGGGCCTGGAAACACCATATATTTT
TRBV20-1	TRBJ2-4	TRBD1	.	CSARDRGLKNIQYF	TGCAGTGCTAGAGACAGGGGGCTGAAAAACATTCAGTACTTC
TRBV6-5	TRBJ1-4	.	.	CASSYGVSDEKLFF	TGTGCCAGCAGTTACGGGGTGTCGGATGAAAAACTGTTTTTT
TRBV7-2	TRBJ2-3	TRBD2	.	CASGSGGAKDTQYF	TGTGCCAGCGGTAGCGGGGGGGCTAAAGATACGCAGTATTTT
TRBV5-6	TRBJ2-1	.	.	CATKTPSRDEQFF	TGTGCCACCAAGACGCCCTCGCGGGATGAGCAGTTCTTC
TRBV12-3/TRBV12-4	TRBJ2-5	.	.	CASSHAKVGTQYF	TGTGCCAGCAGCCACGCCAAGGTGGGGACCCAGTACTTC
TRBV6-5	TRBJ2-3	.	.	CASSYSVGLAYTQYF	TGTGCCAGCAGTTACTCTGTAGGCCTAGCTTATACGCAGTATTTT
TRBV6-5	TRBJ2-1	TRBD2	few	CASSYSPAAGYNEQFF	TGTGCCAGCAGTTACTCTCCCGCAGCGGGATACAATGAGCAGTTCTTC
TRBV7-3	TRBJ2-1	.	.	CASSPLRGREQFF	TGTGCCAGCAGCCCATTGAGGGGGAGGGAGCAGTTCTTC
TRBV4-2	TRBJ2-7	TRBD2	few	CASGAGDVYEQYF	TGTGCCAGCGGAGCGGGGGATGTCTACGAGCAGTACTTC
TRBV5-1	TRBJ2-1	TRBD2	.	CASRRGGYNEQFF	TGCGCCAGCAGACGGGGGGGATACAATGAGCAGTTCTTC
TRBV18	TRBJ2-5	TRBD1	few	CASSPVRDSQETQYF	TGTGCCAGCTCACCAGTCCGGGACAGCCAAGAGACCCAGTACTTC
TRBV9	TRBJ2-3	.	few	CASSVYDSTDTQYF	TGTGCCAGCAGCGTATATGATAGCACAGATACGCAGTATTTT
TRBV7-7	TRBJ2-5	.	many	CASSLDPADQETQYF	TGTGCCAGCAGCTTAGATCCGGCGGACCAAGAGACCCAGTACTTC
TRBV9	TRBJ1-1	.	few	CASSDSVNTEAFF	TGTGCCAGCAGCGATTCCGTGAACACTGAAGCTTTCTTT
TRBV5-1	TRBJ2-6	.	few	CASSFRAGGANVLTF	TGCGCCAGCAGCTTTAGGGCCGGCGGGGCCAACGTCCTGACTTTC
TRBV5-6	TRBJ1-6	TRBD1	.	CASSLVTGGKWSPLHF	TGTGCCAGCAGCTTGGTTACAGGGGGCAAGTGGTCACCCCTCCACTTT
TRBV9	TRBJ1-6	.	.	CSSGVGSPLHF	TGTTCCAGCGGAGTTGGTTCACCCCTCCACTTT
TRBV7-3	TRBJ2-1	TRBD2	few	CASSPSSVISGGGRGRNEQFF	TGTGCCAGCAGTCCCTCGTCCGTGATCAGCGGGGGGGGGAGGGGGCGCAATGAGCAGTTCTTC
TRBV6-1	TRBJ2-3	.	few	CASTGGSLDTQYF	TGTGCCAGCACCGGAGGTTCATTAGATACGCAGTATTTT
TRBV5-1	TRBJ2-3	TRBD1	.	CASSLRGQGEDTQYF	TGCGCCAGCAGCTTGAGGGGCCAGGGGGAAGATACGCAGTATTTT
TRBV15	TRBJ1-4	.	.	CATSPRSTTNEKLFF	TGTGCCACCAGCCCCCGTAGTACAACTAATGAAAAACTGTTTTTT
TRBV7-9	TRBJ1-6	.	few	CASSLVGTPLHF	TGTGCCAGCAGCTTAGTTGGGACACCCCTCCACTTT
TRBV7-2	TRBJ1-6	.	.	CASSFPPSRVNSPLHF	TGTGCCAGCAGCTTTCCACCTTCGAGAGTGAATTCACCCCTCCACTTT